This TCR beta chain originates from a study of T cell repertoires in cytomegalovirus infection. For the study at large: Recently described HLA-C-restricted plus well-studied HLA-B-restricted CMV epitopes were used. Based on public TCR beta signatures, there were indications of CMV infection and of a matching HLA type.

General observations from the study: Totalled public TCR beta family frequency picked out people who carried CMV plus the relevant HLA.

The ends lost 2 bases at V and 0 bases at J; junction bases unmatched: 7. The CDR3 consists of 18 residues. Germline V gives CDR1 MNHNS, CDR2 SASEGT. TCRdb itself ran the reads through MiXCR, one entry per CDR3 protein. This table holds roughly 70,000 distinct CDR3 sequences, roughly 20% found once. This clonotype showed up just a few times. Its antigen is unidentified. The V call is TRBV6-1, the J call TRBJ2-2, with 9 bases identical to TRBD1. The clonotype was recovered from a human donor in good health (CMV status not recorded). Some clones in this sample may be carry-over from other donors' samples. This material consisted of CD8+ T cells from cultured PBMCs, taken from culture after CMV antigen stimulation. CDR3 bases: TGTGCCAGCAGTGAAACGGGACAGGGAATATCGAACACCGGGGAGCTGTTTTTT. This sequence encodes CASSETGQGISNTGELFF.